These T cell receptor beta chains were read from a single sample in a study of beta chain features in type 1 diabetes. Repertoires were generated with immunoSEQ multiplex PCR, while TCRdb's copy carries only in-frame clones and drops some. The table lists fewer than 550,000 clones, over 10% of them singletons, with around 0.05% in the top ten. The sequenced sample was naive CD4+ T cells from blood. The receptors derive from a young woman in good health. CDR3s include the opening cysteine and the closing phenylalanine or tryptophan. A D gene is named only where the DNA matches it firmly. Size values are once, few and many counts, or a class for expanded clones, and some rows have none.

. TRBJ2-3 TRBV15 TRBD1 CATSKDRGVTDTQYF TGTGCCACCAGCAAAGACAGGGGGGTCACAGATACGCAGTATTTT
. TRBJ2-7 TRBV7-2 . CASSLANYEQYF TGTGCCAGCAGCTTAGCGAACTACGAGCAGTACTTC
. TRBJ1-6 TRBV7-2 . CASSSQQNSPLHF TGTGCCAGCAGCTCACAACAGAATTCACCCCTCCACTTT
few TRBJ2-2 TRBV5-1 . CASSPESGSGELFF TGCGCCAGCAGCCCGGAGAGTGGTTCCGGGGAGCTGTTTTTT
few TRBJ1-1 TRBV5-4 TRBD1 CASSTRQGGTAEAFF TGTGCCAGCAGCACCCGACAGGGAGGGACGGCTGAAGCTTTCTTT
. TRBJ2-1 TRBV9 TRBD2 CASSVATMASGSQYEQFF TGTGCCAGCAGCGTAGCTACAATGGCTAGCGGGAGCCAGTATGAGCAGTTCTTC
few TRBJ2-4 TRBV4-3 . CASSQDLGNIQYF TGCGCCAGCAGCCAAGATTTGGGGAACATTCAGTACTTC
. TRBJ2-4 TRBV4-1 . CASSQVVGNLAKNIQYF TGCGCCAGCAGCCAAGTGGTCGGAAATCTAGCCAAAAACATTCAGTACTTC
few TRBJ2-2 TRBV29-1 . CSVVGLSNTGELFF TGCAGCGTTGTTGGCCTGTCCAACACCGGGGAGCTGTTTTTT
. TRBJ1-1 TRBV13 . CASRLGGGNPEAFF TGTGCCAGCAGACTAGGGGGTGGGAACCCTGAAGCTTTCTTT
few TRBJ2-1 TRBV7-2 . CASSLLGGGIANEQFF TGTGCCAGCAGCTTACTGGGAGGGGGAATTGCCAATGAGCAGTTCTTC
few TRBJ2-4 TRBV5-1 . CASSPQGQKNIQYF TGCGCCAGCAGCCCGCAGGGCCAAAAAAACATTCAGTACTTC
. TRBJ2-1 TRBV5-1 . CASSLAAGSSYNEQFF TGCGCCAGCAGCTTGGCGGCAGGGAGCTCCTACAATGAGCAGTTCTTC
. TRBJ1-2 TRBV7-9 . CASSSWGVFNYGYTF TGTGCCAGCAGCTCGTGGGGGGTTTTTAACTATGGCTACACCTTC
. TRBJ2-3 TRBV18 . CASSPGLRTTDTQYF TGTGCCAGCTCACCAGGGCTGCGGACCACAGATACGCAGTATTTT
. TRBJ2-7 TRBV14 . CASSQWRSSYEQYF TGTGCCAGCAGCCAATGGAGGAGCTCCTACGAGCAGTACTTC
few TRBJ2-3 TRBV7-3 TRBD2 CASSSLVGTSMDF TGTGCCAGCAGTTCCTTGGTGGGGACTAGCATGGATTTT
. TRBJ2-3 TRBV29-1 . CSVGRASDTDTQYF TGCAGCGTTGGACGGGCCTCGGACACAGATACGCAGTATTTT
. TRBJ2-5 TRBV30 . CAWSVVGVETQYF TGTGCCTGGAGTGTGGTAGGGGTGGAGACCCAGTACTTC
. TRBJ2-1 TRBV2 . CASSPTRGGSEQFF TGTGCCAGCAGCCCGACAAGGGGTGGTAGTGAGCAGTTCTTC
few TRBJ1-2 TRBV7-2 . CASSTLDGLYGYTF TGTGCCAGCAGCACACTGGACGGACTCTATGGCTACACCTTC
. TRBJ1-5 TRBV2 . CASSEQGIGNQPQHF TGTGCCAGCAGTGAACAGGGTATAGGCAATCAGCCCCAGCATTTT
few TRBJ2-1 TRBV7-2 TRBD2 CASSLGLAGVGNEQFF TGTGCCAGCAGCTTGGGACTAGCGGGAGTGGGCAATGAGCAGTTCTTC
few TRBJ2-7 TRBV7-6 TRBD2 CASSLGGRAAYEQYF TGTGCCAGCAGCTTAGGCGGGAGGGCCGCCTACGAGCAGTACTTC
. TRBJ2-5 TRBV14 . CASSRTHSETQYF TGTGCCAGCAGCCGAACCCACAGTGAGACCCAGTACTTC